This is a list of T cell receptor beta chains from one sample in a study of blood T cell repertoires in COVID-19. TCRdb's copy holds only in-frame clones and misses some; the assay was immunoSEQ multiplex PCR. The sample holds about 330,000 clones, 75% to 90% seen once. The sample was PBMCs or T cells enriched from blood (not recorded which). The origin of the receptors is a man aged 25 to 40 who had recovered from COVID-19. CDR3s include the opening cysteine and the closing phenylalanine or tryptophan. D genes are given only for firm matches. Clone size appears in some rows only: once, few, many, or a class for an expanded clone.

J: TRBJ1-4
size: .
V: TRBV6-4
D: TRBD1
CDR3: CASRRDRVPTNEKLFF
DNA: TGTGCCAGCAGGCGGGACAGGGTCCCAACTAATGAAAAACTGTTTTTT

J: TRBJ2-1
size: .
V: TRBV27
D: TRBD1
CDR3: CASSQGAPWDEQFF
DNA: TGTGCCAGCAGCCAGGGGGCGCCTTGGGATGAGCAGTTCTTC

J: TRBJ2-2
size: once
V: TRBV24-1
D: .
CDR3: CATSDLDSGELFF
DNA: TGTGCCACCAGTGATCTGGACAGCGGGGAGCTGTTTTTT

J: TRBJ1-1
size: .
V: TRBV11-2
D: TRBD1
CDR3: CASRPGTGPNTEAFF
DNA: TGTGCCAGCAGGCCCGGGACAGGACCGAACACTGAAGCTTTCTTT

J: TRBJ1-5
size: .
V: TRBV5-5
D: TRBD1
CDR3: CASSRDRGGGNQPQHF
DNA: TGTGCCAGCAGCAGGGACAGGGGGGGCGGCAATCAGCCCCAGCATTTT

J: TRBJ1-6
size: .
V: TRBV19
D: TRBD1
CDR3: CASSPPGTDNSPLHF
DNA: TGTGCCAGTAGCCCTCCCGGGACAGATAATTCACCCCTCCACTTT

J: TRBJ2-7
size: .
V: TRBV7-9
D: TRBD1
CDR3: CASSPGQRTHEQYF
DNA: TGTGCCAGCAGTCCGGGACAGCGAACCCACGAGCAGTACTTC

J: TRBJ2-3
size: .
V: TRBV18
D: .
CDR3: CASSLGASTDTQYF
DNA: TGTGCCAGCTCCTTGGGGGCCAGCACAGATACGCAGTATTTT

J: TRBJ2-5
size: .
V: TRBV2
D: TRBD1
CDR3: CASQLTGTGVQETQYF
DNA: TGTGCCAGCCAGCTTACCGGGACAGGGGTCCAAGAGACCCAGTACTTC

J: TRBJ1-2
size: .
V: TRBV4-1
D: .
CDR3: CASSQEHRLSYGYTF
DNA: TGCGCCAGCAGCCAAGAACACAGGTTATCGTATGGCTACACCTTC

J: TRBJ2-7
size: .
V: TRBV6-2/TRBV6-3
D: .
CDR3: CASSLAFGLSYEQYF
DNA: TGTGCCAGCAGTCTAGCATTTGGCCTATCCTACGAGCAGTACTTC

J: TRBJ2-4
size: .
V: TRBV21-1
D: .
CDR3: CATRRGTGNDWAKNIQYF
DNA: TGTGCCACCAGACGGGGGACAGGGAACGACTGGGCCAAAAACATTCAGTACTTC

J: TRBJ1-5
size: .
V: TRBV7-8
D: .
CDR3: CASSLVSGGNQPQHF
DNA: TGTGCCAGCAGCTTAGTTTCCGGGGGCAATCAGCCCCAGCATTTT

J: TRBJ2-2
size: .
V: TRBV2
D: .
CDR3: CASSVGGLDTGELFF
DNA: TGTGCCAGCAGTGTGGGGGGGCTGGACACCGGGGAGCTGTTTTTT

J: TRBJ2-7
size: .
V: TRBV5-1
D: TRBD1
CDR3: CASSFSGTGRYEQYF
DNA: TGCGCCAGCAGCTTTTCCGGGACAGGACGCTACGAGCAGTACTTC

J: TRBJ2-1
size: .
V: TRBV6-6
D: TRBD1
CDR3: CASSKGQGFYEQFF
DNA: TGTGCCAGCAGTAAAGGACAGGGTTTCTATGAGCAGTTCTTC

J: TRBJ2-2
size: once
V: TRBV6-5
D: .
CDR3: CASSYSQGGTGELFF
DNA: TGTGCCAGCAGTTACTCACAGGGTGGCACCGGGGAGCTGTTTTTT

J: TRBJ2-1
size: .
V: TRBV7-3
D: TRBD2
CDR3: CASSLSGGLYNEQFF
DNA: TGTGCCAGCAGCCTAAGCGGGGGCCTATACAATGAGCAGTTCTTC

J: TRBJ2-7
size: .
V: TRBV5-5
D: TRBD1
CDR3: CASSLRTGYEQYF
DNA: TGTGCCAGCAGCTTGCGGACAGGGTACGAGCAGTACTTC

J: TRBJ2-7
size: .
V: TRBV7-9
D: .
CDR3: CASSLGSGSEQYF
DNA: TGTGCCAGCAGCTTAGGGTCAGGCAGCGAGCAGTACTTC

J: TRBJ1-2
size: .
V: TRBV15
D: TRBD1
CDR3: CATSSRGVADRGIGGYTF
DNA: TGTGCCACCAGCTCCCGAGGGGTTGCAGACAGGGGGATTGGTGGCTACACCTTC

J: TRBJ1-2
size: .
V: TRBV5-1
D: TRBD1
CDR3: CASSATGDNYGYTF
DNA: TGCGCCAGCAGCGCGACAGGGGATAACTATGGCTACACCTTC

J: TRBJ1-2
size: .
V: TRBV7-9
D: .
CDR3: CATEGSWGDSNYGYTF
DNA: TGTGCCACCGAGGGGTCATGGGGGGACTCTAACTATGGCTACACCTTC

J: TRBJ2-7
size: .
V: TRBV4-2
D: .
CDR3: CASSQELGGTVTSYEQYF
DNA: TGTGCCAGCAGCCAAGAGTTAGGGGGGACAGTGACTTCCTACGAGCAGTACTTC

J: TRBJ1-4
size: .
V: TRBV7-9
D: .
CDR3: CASSPGGAPLKREKLFF
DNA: TGTGCCAGCAGCCCGGGGGGCGCGCCTCTAAAACGGGAAAAACTGTTTTTT

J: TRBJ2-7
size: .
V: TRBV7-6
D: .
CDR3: CASSLGDRKYEQYF
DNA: TGTGCCAGCAGCTTAGGTGACAGGAAGTACGAGCAGTACTTC

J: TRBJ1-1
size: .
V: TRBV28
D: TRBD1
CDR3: CASRLRYRGGNTEAFF
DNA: TGTGCCAGCAGACTAAGGTACAGGGGGGGGAACACTGAAGCTTTCTTT

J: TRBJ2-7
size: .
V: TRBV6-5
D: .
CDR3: CASSYGRGVYEQYF
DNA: TGTGCCAGCAGTTACGGGAGGGGGGTCTACGAGCAGTACTTC

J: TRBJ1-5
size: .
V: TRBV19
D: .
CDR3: CASSMGQGNQPQHF
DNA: TGTGCCAGTAGTATGGGGCAGGGCAATCAGCCCCAGCATTTT

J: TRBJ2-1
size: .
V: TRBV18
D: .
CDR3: CASSPTAGSYNEQFF
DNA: TGTGCCAGCTCACCAACGGCAGGCTCCTACAATGAGCAGTTCTTC

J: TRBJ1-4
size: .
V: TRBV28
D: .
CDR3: CASSFVGPTNEKLFF
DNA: TGTGCCAGCAGTTTTGTGGGGCCAACTAATGAAAAACTGTTTTTT

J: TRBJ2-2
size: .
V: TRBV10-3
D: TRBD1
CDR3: CAIRGTAITGELFF
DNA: TGTGCCATCAGGGGGACAGCCATCACCGGGGAGCTGTTTTTT

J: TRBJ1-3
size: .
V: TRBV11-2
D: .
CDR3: CASSLGQLGNTIYF
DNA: TGTGCCAGCAGCTTAGGACAGCTCGGAAACACCATATATTTT